Each of the 3 T cell receptor beta chains below was sequenced from the same sample in a study of blood T cell repertoires in COVID-19. This table comes from immunoSEQ multiplex PCR, and its TCRdb copy is limited to in-frame clones, with some not included. The repertoire holds 200,000 to 250,000 clones, with 75% to 90% as singletons. The sequenced sample was PBMCs or T cells enriched from blood (not recorded which). Receptors originate from a woman between 18 and 29 years old in a cohort exposed to, infected with or recovered from COVID-19 (not recorded which).

CDR3 region: CASSLAGSRGDTQYF. The DNA of the CDR3 is TGTGCCAGCAGTCTAGCGGGGTCTCGGGGGGATACGCAGTATTTT. The J gene is TRBJ2-3, the V gene TRBV6-2 or TRBV6-3; 9 bases map to TRBD2. In germline, CDR1 is MNHEY, CDR2 SVGEGT. V gave up 5 bases and J gave up 6 bases; unmatched junction bases: 9. CDR3 size: 15 residues.

J is TRBJ1-6 and V is TRBV25-1, with D unclear. From germline, CDR1 is MGHDK and CDR2 SYGVNS. V was cut by 5 bases and J by 7 bases, with 6 bases left in between. The CDR3 totals 12 residues. The CDR3 DNA reads as TGTGCCAGCAGTAAAATAAATTCACCCCTCCACTTT. Protein: CASSKINSPLHF. The whole variable domain, filled in from reference TRBV25-1 and TRBJ1-6, reads EADIYQTPRYLVIGTGKKITLECSQTMGHDKMYWYQQDPGMELHLIHYSYGVNSTEKGDLSSESTVSRIRTEHFPLTLESARPSHTSQYLCASSKINSPLHFGNGTRLTVT.

This chain uses TRBV28 with TRBJ2-1, with D perhaps TRBD2 (6 bases). The CDR3 extends over 15 amino acids. Trimming left V 3 bases short and J 5 bases short, with 14 bases between. CDR1 MDHEN and CDR2 SYDVKM come from the germline V gene. CDR3 sequence (DNA): TGTGCCAGCAGTTTCCCTCTCGGGAGAAACAATGAGCAGTTCTTC. It encodes CASSFPLGRNNEQFF.